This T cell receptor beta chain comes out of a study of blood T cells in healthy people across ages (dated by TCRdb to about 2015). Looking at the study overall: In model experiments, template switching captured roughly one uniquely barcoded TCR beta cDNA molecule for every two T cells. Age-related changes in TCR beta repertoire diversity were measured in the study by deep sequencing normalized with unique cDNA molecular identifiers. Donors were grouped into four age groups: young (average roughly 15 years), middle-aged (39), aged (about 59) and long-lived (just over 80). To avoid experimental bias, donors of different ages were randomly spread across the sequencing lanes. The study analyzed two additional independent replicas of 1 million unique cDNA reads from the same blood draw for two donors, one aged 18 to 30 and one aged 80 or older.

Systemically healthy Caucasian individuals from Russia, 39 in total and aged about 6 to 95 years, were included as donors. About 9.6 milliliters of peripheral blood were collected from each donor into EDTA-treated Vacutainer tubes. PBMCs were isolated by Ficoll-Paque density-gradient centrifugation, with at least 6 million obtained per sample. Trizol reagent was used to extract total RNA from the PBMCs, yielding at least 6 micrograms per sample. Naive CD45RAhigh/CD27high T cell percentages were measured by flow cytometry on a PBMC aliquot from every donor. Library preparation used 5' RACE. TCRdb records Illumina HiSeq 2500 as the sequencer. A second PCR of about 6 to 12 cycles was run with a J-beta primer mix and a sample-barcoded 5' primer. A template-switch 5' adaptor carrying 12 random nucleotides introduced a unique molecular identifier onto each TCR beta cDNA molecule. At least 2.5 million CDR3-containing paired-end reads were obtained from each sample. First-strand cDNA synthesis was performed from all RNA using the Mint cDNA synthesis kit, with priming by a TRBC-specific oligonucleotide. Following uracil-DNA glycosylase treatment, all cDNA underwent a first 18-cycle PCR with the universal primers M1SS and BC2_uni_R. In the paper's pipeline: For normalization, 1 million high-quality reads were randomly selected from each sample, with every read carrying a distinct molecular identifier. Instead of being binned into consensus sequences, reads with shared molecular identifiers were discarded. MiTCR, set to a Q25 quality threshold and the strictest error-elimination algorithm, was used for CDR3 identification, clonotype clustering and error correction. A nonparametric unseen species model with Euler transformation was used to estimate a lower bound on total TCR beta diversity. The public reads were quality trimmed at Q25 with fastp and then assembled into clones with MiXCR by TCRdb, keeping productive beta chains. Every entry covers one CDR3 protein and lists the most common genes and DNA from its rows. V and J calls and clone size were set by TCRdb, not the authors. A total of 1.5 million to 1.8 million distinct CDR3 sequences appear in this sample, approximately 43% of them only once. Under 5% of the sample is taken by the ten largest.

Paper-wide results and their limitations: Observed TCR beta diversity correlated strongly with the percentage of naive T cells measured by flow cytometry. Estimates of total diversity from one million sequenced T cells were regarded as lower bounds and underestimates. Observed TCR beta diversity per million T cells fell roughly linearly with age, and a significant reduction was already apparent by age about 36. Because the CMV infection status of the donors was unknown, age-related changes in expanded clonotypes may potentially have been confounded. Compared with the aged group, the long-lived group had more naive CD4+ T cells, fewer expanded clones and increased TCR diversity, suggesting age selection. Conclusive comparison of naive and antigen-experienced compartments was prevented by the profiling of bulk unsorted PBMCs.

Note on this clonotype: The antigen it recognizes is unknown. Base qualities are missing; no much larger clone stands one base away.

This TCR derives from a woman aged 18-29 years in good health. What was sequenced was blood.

The CDR3 region reads CASSLIVGTEYGYTF. Here is the DNA: TGTGCCAGCAGCTTAATAGTGGGGACAGAGTATGGCTACACCTTC. This chain joins TRBV7-2 to TRBJ1-2; TRBD1 matches 7 bases in the middle. The junction shows trimming of 2 bases on V and 5 bases on J, and the gene matches do not reach 8 bases of it. There are 15 amino acids in the CDR3, from cysteine to phenylalanine inclusive. The read is trimmed to its CDR3 DNA, 45 bases read in frame from base 1. As encoded in the germline V gene, CDR1 is SGHTA while CDR2 is FQGNSA.